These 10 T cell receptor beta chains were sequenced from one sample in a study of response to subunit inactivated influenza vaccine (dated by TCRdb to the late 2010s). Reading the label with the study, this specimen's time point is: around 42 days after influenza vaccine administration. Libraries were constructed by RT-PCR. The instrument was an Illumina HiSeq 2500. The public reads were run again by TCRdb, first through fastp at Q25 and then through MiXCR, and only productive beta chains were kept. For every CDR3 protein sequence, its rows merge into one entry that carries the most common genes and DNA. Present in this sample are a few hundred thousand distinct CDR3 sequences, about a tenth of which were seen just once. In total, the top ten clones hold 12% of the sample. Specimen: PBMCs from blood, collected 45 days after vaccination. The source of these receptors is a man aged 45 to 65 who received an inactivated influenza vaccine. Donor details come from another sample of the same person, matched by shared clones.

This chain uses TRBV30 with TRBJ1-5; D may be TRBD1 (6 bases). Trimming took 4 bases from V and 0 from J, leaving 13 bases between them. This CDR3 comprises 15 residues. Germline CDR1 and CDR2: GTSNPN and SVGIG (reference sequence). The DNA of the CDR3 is TGTGCCTGGACGCCCAGGGGTTATAGCAATCAGCCCCAGCATTTT. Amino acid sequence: CAWTPRGYSNQPQHF.

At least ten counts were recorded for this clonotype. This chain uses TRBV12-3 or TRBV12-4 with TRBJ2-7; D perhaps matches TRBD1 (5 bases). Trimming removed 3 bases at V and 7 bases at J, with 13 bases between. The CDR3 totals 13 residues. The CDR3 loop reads CASSFSQGREQYF. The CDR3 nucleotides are TGTGCCAGCAGTTTTAGCCAGGGCCGGGAGCAGTACTTC.

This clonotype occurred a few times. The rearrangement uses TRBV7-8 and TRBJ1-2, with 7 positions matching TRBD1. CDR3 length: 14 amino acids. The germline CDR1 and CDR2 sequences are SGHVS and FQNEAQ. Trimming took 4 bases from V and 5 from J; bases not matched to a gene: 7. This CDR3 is CASSSSGQTYGYTF. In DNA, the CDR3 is TGTGCCAGCAGCTCCTCGGGACAGACTTATGGCTACACCTTC.

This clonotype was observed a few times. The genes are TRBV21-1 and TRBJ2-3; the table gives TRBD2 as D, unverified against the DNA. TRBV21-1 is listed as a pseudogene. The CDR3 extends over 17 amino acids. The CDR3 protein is CASSKRLAGEKIDTQYF. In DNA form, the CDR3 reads TGTGCCAGCAGCAAACGACTAGCGGGAGAAAAGATAGATACGCAGTATTTT.

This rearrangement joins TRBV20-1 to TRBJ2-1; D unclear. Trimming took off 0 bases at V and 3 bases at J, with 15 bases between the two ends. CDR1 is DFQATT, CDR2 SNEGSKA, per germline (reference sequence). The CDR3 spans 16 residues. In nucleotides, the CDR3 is TGCAGTGCTAGAGATAGGGTAGCTAGACTCTACAATGAGCAGTTCTTC. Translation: CSARDRVARLYNEQFF.

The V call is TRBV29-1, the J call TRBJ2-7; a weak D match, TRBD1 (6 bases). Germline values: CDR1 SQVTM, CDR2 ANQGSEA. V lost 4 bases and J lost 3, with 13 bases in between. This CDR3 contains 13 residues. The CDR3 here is CSVVTGSYYEQYF. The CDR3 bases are TGCAGCGTTGTCACAGGGAGCTACTACGAGCAGTACTTC.

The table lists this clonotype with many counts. The CDR3 DNA follows: TGTGCCAGCAGCTTCCCAGGGATTGGTAATTCACCCCTCCACTTT. This encodes CASSFPGIGNSPLHF. This chain uses TRBV7-2 with TRBJ1-6; maybe TRBD1 (5 bases). Germline V CDR1 and CDR2: SGHTA, FQGNSA. V lost 3 bases and J 6 bases, leaving 12 bases between the germline ends. CDR3 length equals 15 residues. Full variable domain (outside the CDR3, taken from reference TRBV7-2 and TRBJ1-6): GAGVSQSPSNKVTEKGKDVELRCDPISGHTALYWYRQSLGQGLEFLIYFQGNSAPDKSGLPSDRFSAERTGGSVSTLTIQRTQQEDSAVYLCASSFPGIGNSPLHFGNGTRLTVT.

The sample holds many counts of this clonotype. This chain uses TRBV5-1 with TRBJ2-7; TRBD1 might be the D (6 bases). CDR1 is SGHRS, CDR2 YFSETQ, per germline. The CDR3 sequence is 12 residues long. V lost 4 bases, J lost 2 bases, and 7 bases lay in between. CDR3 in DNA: TGCGCCAGCAGCGGACAGACCTACGAGCAGTACTTC. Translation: CASSGQTYEQYF.

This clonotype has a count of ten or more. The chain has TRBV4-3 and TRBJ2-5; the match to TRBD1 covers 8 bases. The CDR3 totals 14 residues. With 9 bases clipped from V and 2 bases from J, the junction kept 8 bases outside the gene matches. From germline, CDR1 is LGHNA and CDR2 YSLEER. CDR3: CASSEGTGQETQYF. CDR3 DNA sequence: TGCGCCAGTAGTGAAGGGACAGGACAAGAGACCCAGTACTTC.

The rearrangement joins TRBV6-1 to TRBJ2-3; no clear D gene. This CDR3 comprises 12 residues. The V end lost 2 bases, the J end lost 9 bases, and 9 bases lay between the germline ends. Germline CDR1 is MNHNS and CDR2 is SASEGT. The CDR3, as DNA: TGTGCCAGCAGTGAATCTGGTTCGACGCAGTATTTT. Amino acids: CASSESGSTQYF.